One and the same sample provided the 25 T cell receptor beta chains below, sequenced in a study of identical twins. Each CDR3 protein is one row after TCRdb ran MiXCR on the 5' RACE reads. Of some 500,000 distinct CDR3 sequences in the sample, approximately 15% were seen once. In addition, the sample was reused for a study of yellow fever vaccine responses in identical twins.

Sequenced input: CD4+ T cells sorted from blood. The receptors here all came from a woman aged 18-29 years in good health.

This clonotype was seen only a few times. The rearrangement links TRBV7-9 to TRBJ2-3; D not certain. Germline CDR1 SEHNR, CDR2 FQNEAQ (reference sequence). With 1 base removed from V and 4 bases from J, the gap between germline ends came to 12 bases. The CDR3 spans 15 residues. The CDR3 DNA reads as TGTGCCAGCAGCTTAGAGGGTCTCGGAGCAGATACGCAGTATTTT. Translating it yields CASSLEGLGADTQYF.

Only a few counts were recorded for this clonotype. The genes are TRBV6-4 and TRBJ2-7; weak D call: TRBD2 (6 bases). CDR3 length equals 14 residues. V was clipped by 10 bases and J by 2 bases, with 18 bases between them. From germline, CDR1 is MRHNA and CDR2 SNTAGT. This chain's CDR3 is CAKNLPEGTYEQYF. CDR3 DNA sequence: TGTGCCAAAAATCTCCCGGAGGGGACCTACGAGCAGTACTTC.

In this sample, this clonotype turned up a few times. This rearrangement joins TRBV5-1 to TRBJ2-3, with D unclear. V was shortened by 0 bases and J by 2 bases, with 10 bases between the two germline ends. Germline CDR1 SGHRS, CDR2 YFSETQ. The CDR3 sequence is 15 residues long. This chain's CDR3 is CASSLEGTTTDTQYF. The CDR3 DNA is TGCGCCAGCAGCTTGGAGGGTACCACCACAGATACGCAGTATTTT.

This clonotype has only a few counts. The chain recombines TRBV7-3 with TRBJ2-3; 10 bases align to TRBD2. Germline CDR1 reads SGHTA; CDR2 reads FQGTGA. Trimming at V came to 5 bases and at J to 4 bases, leaving 6 bases not matched to a gene. The CDR3 is 15 amino acids. This CDR3 is CASSPQRGGADTQYF. The CDR3 bases are TGTGCCAGCAGCCCCCAGCGGGGGGGCGCAGATACGCAGTATTTT.

The chain combines TRBV19 with TRBJ2-3; 8 positions match TRBD2. Germline assignment: CDR1 LNHDA and CDR2 SQIVND (reference sequence). This CDR3 has 15 amino acids. J gave up 5 bases and V 5 bases, and 9 bases lay outside the gene matches. The DNA of the CDR3 is TGTGCCAGTAGTCGGACGGGGGGGGCAATAGATACGCAGTATTTT. This gives the protein CASSRTGGAIDTQYF.

The CDR3 region has the DNA TGCAGCGTAAGTTCAGGGGGCAATGAGCAGTTCTTC. Protein: CSVSSGGNEQFF. The gene calls are TRBV29-1 and TRBJ2-1, with 7 bases matching TRBD1. The CDR3 has 12 amino acids. The germline V gene has CDR1 SQVTM and CDR2 ANQGSEA. With V trimmed by 6 bases and J by 6 bases, 5 bases remained unmatched.

The chain carries TRBV7-2 and TRBJ2-7; possible D gene TRBD2, 6 bases. The CDR3 sequence is 13 residues long. V was cut by 2 bases and J by 3 bases, with 8 bases left in between. Germline CDR1 is SGHTA and CDR2 is FQGNSA. CDR3 DNA sequence: TGTGCCAGCAGCTTACGGGAGCGCTACGAGCAGTACTTC. Translating it yields CASSLRERYEQYF.

The chain recombines TRBV18 with TRBJ2-1, with 7 bases identical to TRBD2. This CDR3 has 16 residues. J was trimmed by 6 bases and V by 5 bases; bases with no gene match: 13. The germline V gene has CDR1 KGHSH and CDR2 LQKENI. This chain's CDR3 is CASSSKSGKVLNEQFF. CDR3 DNA sequence: TGTGCCAGCTCATCGAAGAGCGGGAAAGTTCTCAATGAGCAGTTCTTC.

This clonotype was seen a few times. The J gene is TRBJ2-1, the V gene TRBV6-5; TRBD2 aligns across 9 bases. V trimming: 0 bases; J trimming: 0 bases; junction bases outside the gene matches: 3. Germline assignment: CDR1 MNHEY and CDR2 SVGAGI. The length of the CDR3 is 17 residues. The CDR3 reads CASSYSGRGGSYNEQFF. CDR3 DNA: TGTGCCAGCAGTTACTCGGGGCGGGGGGGCTCCTACAATGAGCAGTTCTTC.

This clonotype turned up a few times. This chain connects TRBV4-3 to TRBJ2-1, with D perhaps being TRBD1 or TRBD2 (5 bases each). The germline V and J ends were trimmed by 1 base and 10 bases, with 17 bases remaining between them. Germline V CDR1 and CDR2: LGHNA, YSLEER. The CDR3 sequence is 15 residues long. The CDR3: CASSQVPGPSREQFF. Here the CDR3 DNA reads TGCGCCAGCAGCCAAGTCCCGGGACCGTCTCGGGAGCAGTTCTTC.

There are many counts of this clonotype. The V and J genes are TRBV14 and TRBJ2-1, with a possible D match to TRBD2 (5 bases). V gave up 0 bases and J gave up 3 bases, with 12 bases separating them. Germline V lookup: CDR1 SGHDN, CDR2 FVKESK. The CDR3 contains 16 residues. CDR3 sequence (DNA): TGTGCCAGCAGCCAAGATCTCGCGGGTAGCTACAATGAGCAGTTCTTC. The encoded protein is CASSQDLAGSYNEQFF.

In DNA form, the CDR3 reads TGTGCCAGCAGTTACCCGGACAGGTACAATGAGCAGTTCTTC. It translates to CASSYPDRYNEQFF. The V and J genes are TRBV6-5 and TRBJ2-1; 7 bases map to TRBD1. This CDR3 contains 14 residues. The germline V gene has CDR1 MNHEY and CDR2 SVGAGI. J lost 4 bases, V lost 2 bases, and 2 bases had no gene match.

CDR3 protein: CASSVGDSPNSPLHF. CDR3 DNA: TGTGCCAGCAGCGTAGGGGACAGCCCAAATTCACCCCTCCACTTT. The chain couples TRBV9 to TRBJ1-6, with TRBD1 matching 7 bases. The J segment lost 7 bases and the V segment lost 0 bases, leaving 4 bases of the junction unmatched. Germline CDR1 is SGDLS and CDR2 is YYNGEE. The CDR3 sequence is 15 residues long. Drawing the rest from reference TRBV9 and TRBJ1-6, the complete variable domain is DSGVTQTPKHLITATGQRVTLRCSPRSGDLSVYWYQQSLDQGLQFLIQYYNGEERAKGNILERFSAQQFPDLHSELNLSSLELGDSALYFCASSVGDSPNSPLHFGNGTRLTVT.

This clonotype was counted at least ten times. The junction departs from germline at one end; a sequencing error may be responsible. J is TRBJ2-2 and V is TRBV7-7, with 10 bases identical to TRBD2. The CDR3 has 14 residues. CDR1 and CDR2 (germline): SSHAT, FNYEAQ (reference sequence). The CDR3 DNA reads as TGTGCTAGCAGCTTAGGACTAGCGGCCGGGGAGCTGTTTTTT. This gives the protein CASSLGLAAGELFF.

This clonotype was detected ten times or more. V gene TRBV9 combines with J gene TRBJ2-6; D might be TRBD1 (6 bases). The CDR3 covers 15 residues. Trimming removed 0 bases from V and 3 bases from J, with 7 bases in between. Germline CDR1 and CDR2: SGDLS and YYNGEE. The CDR3, as DNA: TGTGCCAGCAGCGTAGACAGGGTTGGGGCCAACGTCCTGACTTTC. Its translation: CASSVDRVGANVLTF.

This chain joins TRBV5-1 and TRBJ2-3; 12 nucleotides match TRBD2. The CDR3 has 16 amino acids. V dropped 3 bases and J dropped 4; count of bases not matched to a gene: 6. CDR1 is SGHRS and CDR2 is YFSETQ in the germline V gene. The CDR3 sequence is CASSSNLAGGPDTQYF. In DNA form, the CDR3 reads TGCGCCAGCAGCTCGAATCTAGCGGGAGGGCCAGATACGCAGTATTTT.

The J gene is TRBJ1-1, the V gene TRBV28; maybe TRBD1 (5 bases). This CDR3 is built from 13 residues. CDR1 is MDHEN, CDR2 SYDVKM, per germline. V dropped 6 bases and J dropped 5 bases, with 13 bases sitting between them. The CDR3 protein is CASSRWGETEAFF. The CDR3 DNA reads TGTGCCAGCAGCCGGTGGGGGGAAACTGAAGCTTTCTTT. The full variable domain, in which reference TRBV28 and TRBJ1-1 provide the parts outside the CDR3, is DVKVTQSSRYLVKRTGEKVFLECVQDMDHENMFWYRQDPGLGLRLIYFSYDVKMKEKGDIPEGYSVSREKKERFSLILESASTNQTSMYLCASSRWGETEAFFGQGTRLTVV.

This clonotype was found once. The V gene is TRBV20-1, the J gene TRBJ2-7; tentative D call: TRBD1 (6 bases). The length of the CDR3 is 14 residues. The V gene's germline CDR1 is DFQATT and CDR2 SNEGSKA (reference sequence). Trimming took off 2 bases at V and 3 bases at J, with 14 bases between the two ends. In DNA form, the CDR3 reads TGCAGTGCTAGAACCAGACAGGTTTTCTACGAGCAGTACTTC. Translating it yields CSARTRQVFYEQYF.

The chain couples TRBV7-2 to TRBJ2-2; tentative D call: TRBD1 (5 bases). V was cut by 1 base and J by 7 bases, with 10 bases left in between. This CDR3 has 14 residues. The germline gives CDR1 SGHTA, CDR2 FQGNSA. CDR3 sequence reads: CASSLGWGNGELFF. The CDR3 nucleotides read TGTGCCAGCAGCTTAGGTTGGGGCAACGGGGAGCTGTTTTTT.

This clonotype has just a few counts. V is TRBV24-1 and J is TRBJ2-2, with D uncertain. Trimming removed 4 bases at V and 4 bases at J, with 12 bases between. Germline lookup yields CDR1 KGHDR and CDR2 SFDVKD. The CDR3 is 15 residues long. CDR3 sequence: CATSDSQVFTGELFF. The CDR3 bases are TGTGCCACCAGTGACAGCCAGGTTTTCACCGGGGAGCTGTTTTTT.

V and J are TRBV20-1 and TRBJ2-3, with 8 bases identical to TRBD2. Germline CDR1 DFQATT, CDR2 SNEGSKA (reference sequence). V lost 0 bases to trimming and J lost 3 bases; unmatched junction nucleotides: 5. The CDR3 contains 15 residues. CDR3 sequence reads: CSARDRSGRTDTQYF. CDR3 in DNA: TGCAGTGCTAGAGATCGGAGCGGGAGAACAGATACGCAGTATTTT.

This chain uses TRBV9 with TRBJ2-3; D perhaps matches TRBD2 (5 bases). In germline, CDR1 is SGDLS, CDR2 YYNGEE. This CDR3 region has 17 residues. The V gene lost 2 bases and the J gene lost 4 bases, with 20 bases spanning the gap. Here the CDR3 reads CASSVVASRRKADTQYF. CDR3 DNA: TGTGCCAGCAGCGTTGTCGCTAGCAGGAGGAAGGCAGATACGCAGTATTTT.

The rearrangement links TRBV7-9 to TRBJ1-1; D ambiguous. The CDR3 extends over 15 amino acids. Trimming pared 2 bases from V and 5 bases from J, leaving 15 bases between. From germline, CDR1 is SEHNR and CDR2 FQNEAQ (reference sequence). The CDR3 coding sequence is TGTGCCAGCAGCTTAAACGCGGGTGGAGTGACTGAAGCTTTCTTT. It translates to CASSLNAGGVTEAFF.

This clonotype was observed a handful of times. V is TRBV7-9 and J is TRBJ2-5, with 9 positions matching TRBD1. CDR3 size: 15 residues. The J segment lost 5 bases and the V segment lost 4 bases, leaving 8 bases of the junction unmatched. The germline V gene encodes CDR1 SEHNR and CDR2 FQNEAQ (reference sequence). For the CDR3, the DNA is TGTGCCAGCAGCTACCTGACAGGGGGACTGGAGACCCAGTACTTC. Translating it yields CASSYLTGGLETQYF.

The chain uses TRBV20-1 and TRBJ2-3; 7 bases agree with TRBD2. V shed 6 bases and J 0 bases; nucleotides not matched to a gene: 9. Germline V gene lookup returns CDR1 DFQATT and CDR2 SNEGSKA (reference sequence). This CDR3 spans 15 amino acids. The CDR3 loop is CSAFFGAGSTDTQYF. The CDR3 bases are TGCAGTGCCTTTTTTGGAGCGGGGAGCACAGATACGCAGTATTTT.